The clone carrying this TCR beta chain appeared a single time. No antigen is known for it. This specimen comes from a study of blood T cells in healthy people across ages. Caucasian individuals from Russia who were healthy and aged about 6 to 95 acted as donors. The study's findings and limits: Those diversity estimates obtained from one million T cells were thought to be underestimates. Higher diversity, along with more naive CD4+ cells, distinguished long-lived donors from aged donors.

Germline V gene lookup returns CDR1 MGHRA and CDR2 YSYEKL. CDR3 size: 17 residues. Losses at the gene ends were 0 bases for V and 1 base for J; bases not matched to a gene: 4. The second PCR ran about 6 to 12 cycles with a sample-barcoded 5' primer and J-beta primers. Via MiXCR, TCRdb re-called the 5' RACE reads, giving one row per CDR3 protein. The data contain around 1.1 million distinct CDR3 sequences, approximately 38% of them singletons. Source material: blood. The clonotype comes from a young man in good health. The chain uses TRBV4-1 and TRBJ2-1; 9 bases are shared with TRBD2. The CDR3 DNA follows: TGCGCCAGCAGCCAAGAGCCTAGCGGGGATTCCTACAATGAGCAGTTCTTC. Amino acid sequence: CASSQEPSGDSYNEQFF.